This T cell receptor beta chain was retrieved from a study of immune evolution from preneoplasia to lung adenocarcinoma. Whole-study findings and limits: T cell clonality was higher in KRAS-mutant than EGFR-mutant or wild-type nodules.

CDR3 size: 11 residues. Trimming shortened V by 4 bases and J by 14 bases, and 12 bases separated the two germline ends. Looked up from germline, CDR1 is LNHDA and CDR2 is SQIVND (reference sequence). Libraries were prepared by immunoSEQ multiplex PCR; TCRdb keeps only in-frame clonotypes and omits some of them. The table has 14,000 or so clones, roughly 87% seen once. Histologic diagnosis was independently verified by two lung pathologists. A remark on this clone: The antigen remains undetermined.

Sequencing was performed on FFPE lung adenocarcinoma in situ tissue. The receptor was derived from a donor aged 70 or over with lung adenocarcinoma. The chain links TRBV19 to TRBJ2-1; D unresolved. This chain's CDR3 is CASSKGQAEFF. The CDR3 DNA reads as TGTGCCAGTAGTAAAGGGCAGGCGGAGTTCTTC. The entire variable domain, with the rest obtained from reference TRBV19 and TRBJ2-1, is as follows: DGGITQSPKYLFRKEGQNVTLSCEQNLNHDAMYWYRQDPGQGLRLIYYSQIVNDFQKGDIAEGYSVSREKKESFPLTVTSAQKNPTAFYLCASSKGQAEFFGPGTRLTVL.